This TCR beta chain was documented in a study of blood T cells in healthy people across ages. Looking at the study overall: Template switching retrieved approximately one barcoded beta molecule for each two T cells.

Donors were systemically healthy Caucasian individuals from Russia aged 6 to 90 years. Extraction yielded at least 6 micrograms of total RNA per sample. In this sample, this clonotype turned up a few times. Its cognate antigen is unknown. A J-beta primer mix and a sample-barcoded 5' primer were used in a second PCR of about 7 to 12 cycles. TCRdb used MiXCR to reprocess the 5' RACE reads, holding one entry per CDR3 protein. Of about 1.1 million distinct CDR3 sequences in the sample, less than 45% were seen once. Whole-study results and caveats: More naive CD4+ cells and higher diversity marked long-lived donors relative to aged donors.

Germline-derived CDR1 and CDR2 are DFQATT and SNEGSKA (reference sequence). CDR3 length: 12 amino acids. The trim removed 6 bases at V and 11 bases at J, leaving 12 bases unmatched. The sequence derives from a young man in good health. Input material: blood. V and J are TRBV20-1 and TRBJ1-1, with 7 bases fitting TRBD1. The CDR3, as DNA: TGCAGTGCGGGAAGCGACAGGGCTTGGGCTTTCTTT. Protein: CSAGSDRAWAFF.